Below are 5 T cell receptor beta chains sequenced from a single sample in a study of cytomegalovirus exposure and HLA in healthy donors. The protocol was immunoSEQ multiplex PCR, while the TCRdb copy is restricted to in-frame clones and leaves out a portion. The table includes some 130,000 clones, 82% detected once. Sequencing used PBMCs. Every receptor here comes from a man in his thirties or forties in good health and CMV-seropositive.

CDR3 sequence reads: CASSERQGVGEAFF. The DNA for the CDR3 is TGTGCCAGCAGTGAACGACAGGGGGTCGGTGAAGCTTTCTTT. This rearrangement joins TRBV2 to TRBJ1-1; TRBD1 matches at 9 bases. This CDR3 contains 14 residues. Germline V lookup: CDR1 SNHLY, CDR2 FYNNEI. V shed 2 bases, J shed 7 bases, and the junction held 5 bases outside the gene matches.

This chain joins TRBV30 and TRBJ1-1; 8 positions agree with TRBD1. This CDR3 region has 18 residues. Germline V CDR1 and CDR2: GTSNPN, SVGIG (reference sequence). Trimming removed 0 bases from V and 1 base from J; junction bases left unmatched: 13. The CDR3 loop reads CAWSVPRQGARRNTEAFF. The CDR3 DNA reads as TGTGCCTGGAGTGTACCCCGGCAGGGGGCCCGCCGGAACACTGAAGCTTTCTTT.

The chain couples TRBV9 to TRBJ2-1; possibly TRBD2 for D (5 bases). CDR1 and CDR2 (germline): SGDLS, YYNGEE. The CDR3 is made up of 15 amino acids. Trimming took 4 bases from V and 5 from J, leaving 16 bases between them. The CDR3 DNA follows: TGTGCCAGCAGCCTCGGGGTAGCGCAAAACAATGAGCAGTTCTTC. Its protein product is CASSLGVAQNNEQFF.

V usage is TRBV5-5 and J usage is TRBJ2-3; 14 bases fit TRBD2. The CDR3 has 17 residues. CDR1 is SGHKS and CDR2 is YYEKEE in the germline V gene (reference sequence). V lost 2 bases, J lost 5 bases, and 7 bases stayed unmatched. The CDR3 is CASSFIAGTSGRDTQYF. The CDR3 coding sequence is TGTGCCAGCAGCTTTATTGCCGGGACTAGCGGGAGAGATACGCAGTATTTT.

CDR3: CASSPGERGDYGYTF. The CDR3 bases are TGTGCCAGCAGTCCCGGGGAACGGGGAGACTATGGCTACACCTTC. The chain carries TRBV2 and TRBJ1-2; D not resolved. The CDR3 runs to 15 residues. V shed 5 bases and J shed 3 bases, with 16 bases lying between them. The germline gives CDR1 SNHLY, CDR2 FYNNEI. The full variable domain, rest sourced from reference TRBV2 and TRBJ1-2, is EPEVTQTPSHQVTQMGQEVILRCVPISNHLYFYWYRQILGQKVEFLVSFYNNEISEKSEIFDDQFSVERPDGSNFTLKIRSTKLEDSAMYFCASSPGERGDYGYTFGSGTRLTVV.